These 14 T cell receptor beta chains were sequenced from one sample in a study of T cell responses to AZD1222 COVID-19 vaccine. Clones were read by immunoSEQ multiplex PCR, and TCRdb kept only the in-frame ones, dropping some. Among about 120,000 clones, 85% to 95% were seen once, and the ten largest hold approximately 3.1%. The sequencing used peripheral blood, collected on day 0 of AZD1222 vaccination. Source of these receptors: an adult in good health.

The rearrangement joins TRBV6-5 to TRBJ2-2; D is unclear. The V gene's germline CDR1 is MNHEY and CDR2 SVGAGI. This CDR3 contains 14 residues. In DNA form, the CDR3 reads TGTGCTGCTAGGCGAGACTCGAACACCGGGGAGCTGTTTTTT. This gives the protein CAARRDSNTGELFF.

This rearrangement joins TRBV9 to TRBJ2-2; no firm D call. The germline V and J ends were trimmed by 4 bases and 0 bases, with 7 bases remaining between them. The CDR3 sequence is 14 residues long. Germline CDR1 SGDLS, CDR2 YYNGEE. For the CDR3, the DNA is TGTGCCAGCAGCCCCCCCGCGAACACCGGGGAGCTGTTTTTT. Its translation is CASSPPANTGELFF.

The V gene is TRBV30, the J gene TRBJ2-7, with no clear D. The ends were cut back, 4 bases at V and 4 bases at J, with 14 bases in the middle. Germline CDR1 is GTSNPN and CDR2 is SVGIG (reference sequence). The CDR3 contains 13 residues. The CDR3 region is CAWTTDGIYEQYF. For the CDR3, the DNA is TGTGCCTGGACAACGGACGGCATTTACGAGCAGTACTTC.

The CDR3 region has the DNA TGTGCCAGCAGCCCCCGGACTAATCTCTACGAGCAGTACTTC. Translation: CASSPRTNLYEQYF. This sequence joins TRBV7-9 and TRBJ2-7, with D possibly matching TRBD2 (6 bases). The CDR3 extends over 14 amino acids. The V and J ends lost 5 bases and 3 bases respectively, with 14 bases between them. Germline CDR1 and CDR2: SEHNR and FQNEAQ (reference sequence).

The chain combines TRBV27 with TRBJ2-5; D is possibly TRBD1 or TRBD2 (7 bases each). The CDR3 has 15 residues. V was pared by 5 bases and J by 4 bases, with 17 bases between. Germline V gene lookup returns CDR1 MNHEY and CDR2 SMNVEV (reference sequence). This chain's CDR3 is CASSRRQGGGETQYF. DNA of the CDR3: TGTGCCAGCAGTCGCCGACAGGGCGGGGGAGAGACCCAGTACTTC.

This clone appeared once. This sequence joins TRBV19 and TRBJ2-2; the match to TRBD2 covers 8 bases. The CDR3 spans 18 residues. Germline assignment: CDR1 LNHDA and CDR2 SQIVND (reference sequence). J was trimmed by 5 bases and V by 3 bases; bases with no gene match: 14. CDR3: CASSMSSGKFRGTGELFF. The CDR3, as DNA: TGTGCCAGTAGTATGAGTAGCGGGAAATTTAGGGGGACCGGGGAGCTGTTTTTT.

The chain combines TRBV13 with TRBJ1-1, with D tentatively TRBD1 (6 bases). Per the germline V gene, CDR1 is PRHDT and CDR2 is FYEKMQ (reference sequence). Trimming stripped 5 bases from V and 1 base from J, with 14 bases between. The CDR3 sequence is 15 residues long. In nucleotides, the CDR3 is TGTGCCAGCAGCGCAAGAGGACAGCAGAACACTGAAGCTTTCTTT. It encodes CASSARGQQNTEAFF. Supplemented by reference TRBV13 and TRBJ1-1, the full variable domain reads AAGVIQSPRHLIKEKRETATLKCYPIPRHDTVYWYQQGPGQDPQFLISFYEKMQSDKGSIPDRFSAQQFSDYHSELNMSSLELGDSALYFCASSARGQQNTEAFFGQGTRLTVV.

V is TRBV6-5 and J is TRBJ2-7, with TRBD1 matching 7 bases. Trimming cost V 7 bases and J 4 bases; bases outside gene matches: 10. Germline V lookup: CDR1 MNHEY, CDR2 SVGAGI. CDR3 length: 14 residues. The DNA for the CDR3 is TGTGCCAGCACCAGAGACAGGGACCAATACGAGCAGTACTTC. Its protein is CASTRDRDQYEQYF.

This clone was detected a few times. The chain couples TRBV4-1 to TRBJ2-7, with D maybe TRBD1 (6 bases). Germline CDR1 is MGHRA and CDR2 is YSYEKL. The CDR3 runs to 15 residues. Trimming removed 5 bases at V and 2 bases at J, with 16 bases between. CDR3 DNA sequence: TGCGCCAGCAGCTCACAGGGCACTGGAACCTACGAGCAGTACTTC. The encoded protein is CASSSQGTGTYEQYF.

V is TRBV7-6 and J is TRBJ2-7, with 9 positions matching TRBD1. In germline, CDR1 is SGHVS, CDR2 FNYEAQ. With 5 bases clipped from V and 10 bases from J, the junction kept 15 bases outside the gene matches. The CDR3 runs 15 residues. DNA for the CDR3: TGTGCCAGCAGCGCGGACAGGGGAGGTTCCCGCACCCAGTACTTC. It yields the protein CASSADRGGSRTQYF.

The sample holds a few counts of this clone. The genes are TRBV10-1 and TRBJ1-1; the D is unclear. Germline V gives CDR1 WNHNN, CDR2 SYGVQD (reference sequence). The CDR3 is 10 residues long. Trimming took 8 bases from V and 6 from J, leaving 7 bases between them. The CDR3 is CASPQAEAFF. DNA of the CDR3: TGCGCCAGCCCCCAGGCTGAAGCTTTCTTT.

This rearrangement joins TRBV3-1 (or the pseudogene TRBV3-2) to TRBJ2-7; 15 bases align to TRBD2. The CDR3 has 13 residues. The V segment lost 6 bases and the J segment 6 bases; nucleotides outside the gene matches: 0. Looked up from germline, CDR1 is LGHDT and CDR2 is YNNKEL (reference sequence). The CDR3 DNA follows: TGTGCCAGCAGGGGACTAGCGGGAGGCGAGCAGTACTTC. Residues: CASRGLAGGEQYF.

The CDR3 region is CASSSQTELYGYTF. Here the CDR3 DNA reads TGTGCCAGTAGTTCACAGACAGAACTCTATGGCTACACCTTC. V usage is TRBV19 and J usage is TRBJ1-2; D possibly corresponds to TRBD1 (5 bases). V was trimmed by 5 bases and J by 4 bases, leaving 14 bases between them. Germline CDR1 reads LNHDA; CDR2 reads SQIVND (reference sequence). This CDR3 is built from 14 residues.

This sequence joins TRBV2 and TRBJ2-2; 10 bases are shared with TRBD2. The CDR3 is made up of 15 amino acids. From germline, CDR1 is SNHLY and CDR2 FYNNEI. J gave up 2 bases and V 11 bases, and 8 bases lay outside the gene matches. The CDR3: CAVTGTSDNTGELFF. CDR3 nucleotides: TGTGCCGTCACCGGGACTAGCGACAACACCGGGGAGCTGTTTTTT.